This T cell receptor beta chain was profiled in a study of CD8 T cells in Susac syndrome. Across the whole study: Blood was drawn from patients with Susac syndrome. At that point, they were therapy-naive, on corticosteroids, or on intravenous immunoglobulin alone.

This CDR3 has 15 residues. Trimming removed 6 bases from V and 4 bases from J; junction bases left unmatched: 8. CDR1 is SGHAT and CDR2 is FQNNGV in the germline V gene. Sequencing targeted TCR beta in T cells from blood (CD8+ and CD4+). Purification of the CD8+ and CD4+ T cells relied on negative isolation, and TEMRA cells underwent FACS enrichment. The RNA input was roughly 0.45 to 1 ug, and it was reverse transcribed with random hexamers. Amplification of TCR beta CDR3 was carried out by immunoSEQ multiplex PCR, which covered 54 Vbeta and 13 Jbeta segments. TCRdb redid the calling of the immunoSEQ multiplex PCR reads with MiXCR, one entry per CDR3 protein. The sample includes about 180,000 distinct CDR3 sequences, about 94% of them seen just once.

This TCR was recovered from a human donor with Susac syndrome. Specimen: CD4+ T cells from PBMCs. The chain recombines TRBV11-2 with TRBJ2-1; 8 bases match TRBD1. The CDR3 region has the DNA TGTGCCAGCAGACATCCCGGGACAGGTTACAATGAGCAGTTCTTC. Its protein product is CASRHPGTGYNEQFF.